This T cell receptor beta chain was sequenced for a study of shared clonotypes between healthy human individuals. Study at large: Samples came from a couple of female and a few male donors aged 18 to 49.

The length of the CDR3 is 16 residues. Germline-derived CDR1 and CDR2 are MNHEY and SMNVEV (reference sequence). With 5 bases clipped from V and 4 bases from J, the junction kept 7 bases outside the gene matches. This was a deep-level run. The table came from immunoSEQ multiplex PCR; TCRdb's copy has only in-frame clones and leaves some out. The data hold roughly 650,000 clones, with roughly 96% observed a single time. It was CD45RO-negative cells, positively selected for CCR7, that made up naive CD8 cells, with terminally differentiated effector memory CD45RA+ cells excluded. Donors were healthy HIV-negative adults without recently reported acute infections or vaccinations.

The sequence was obtained from a woman in her twenties or thirties in good health. Sequenced: naive CD8+ T cells sorted from blood. The rearrangement links TRBV27 to TRBJ2-3; 12 bases fit TRBD2. The CDR3, as DNA: TGTGCCAGCAGTACGGCTAGCGGGAGGGGGGCAGATACGCAGTATTTT. Amino acids: CASSTASGRGADTQYF.